This TCR beta chain comes out of a study of T cell responses to AZD1222 COVID-19 vaccine. Broader study findings: Across the whole spike, CD4 TCRs peaked at regions 160-218 and 743-854. Increased Spike-specific TCR breadth and depth were observed after two AZD1222 doses.

Of note for this clone: Its antigen is not known.

TCRdb's copy holds only in-frame clones and misses some; the assay was immunoSEQ multiplex PCR. The sample lists tens of thousands of clones, approximately 86% occurring once. Deletions cut 2 bases from V and 1 base from J, with 12 bases between. The CDR3 loop spans 16 amino acids. Germline loops: CDR1 MGHRA, CDR2 YSYEKL. The chain recombines TRBV4-1 with TRBJ1-5; D may be TRBD1 (5 bases). Sequencing used peripheral blood, obtained 28 days after the second AZD1222 dose. The sequence was obtained from an adult who received the AZD1222 COVID-19 vaccine. The CDR3 nucleotides read TGCGCCAGCAGCCAACCTGAAGGGGTCAGCAATCAGCCCCAGCATTTT. It codes for CASSQPEGVSNQPQHF.